This is a list of T cell receptor beta chains from one sample in a study of shared clonotypes between healthy human individuals. Measured with immunoSEQ multiplex PCR; TCRdb has only the in-frame clones, and not every one. This table has more than 2 million clones, just under 95% appearing once. The material sequenced was naive CD8+ T cells sorted from blood. Receptor source: a man between 18 and 29 years old in good health. Both conserved end residues are part of each CDR3. The D gene is left open where the match is weak. A row's size may be missing; if present it is once, few, many or a size class.

TRBJ1-2 . 14 . TRBV5-6 TGTGCCAGCAGCTTGGGGTCTGGGCCAGAAGGCTACACCTTC CASSLGSGPEGYTF
TRBJ2-7 . 15 TRBD2 TRBV4-1 TGCGCCAGCAGCCAAGCCCCTGGACTAGCCTACGAGCAGTACTTC CASSQAPGLAYEQYF
TRBJ1-6 . 15 . TRBV5-4 TGTGCCAGCAGCTTTGAGGGGATCTATAATTCACCCCTCCACTTT CASSFEGIYNSPLHF
TRBJ1-1 . 15 . TRBV13 TGTGCCAGCAGCCCCCTGCAGGGGACTAACACTGAAGCTTTCTTT CASSPLQGTNTEAFF
TRBJ2-3 . 18 . TRBV11-2 TGTGCCAGCAGCTTAGCGGGAGTAGCGGCGTCTAGCACAGATACGCAGTATTTT CASSLAGVAASSTDTQYF
TRBJ2-7 . 14 . TRBV9 TGTGCCAGCAGCGGAGGGGCCAGCACCTACGAGCAGTACTTC CASSGGASTYEQYF
TRBJ2-5 . 15 . TRBV4-3 TGCGCCAGCAGCCAAGGTACAGGGCCCGAAGAGACCCAGTACTTC CASSQGTGPEETQYF
TRBJ2-7 . 13 . TRBV30 TGTGCCTGGAGTGTAAGGACGGCTCACGAGCAGTACTTC CAWSVRTAHEQYF
TRBJ1-1 . 15 . TRBV7-9 TGTGCCAGCAGCCAAACGACCTGGGGTAAGACTGAAGCTTTCTTT CASSQTTWGKTEAFF
TRBJ1-4 . 15 . TRBV10-3 TGTGCCATCAGAGACGGGATTGCAACTAATGAAAAACTGTTTTTT CAIRDGIATNEKLFF
TRBJ2-7 . 13 TRBD1 TRBV30 TGTGCCTGGAGTACGGACAGGGGGGACGAGCAGTACTTC CAWSTDRGDEQYF
TRBJ2-1 . 13 TRBD2 TRBV6-5 TGTGCCACCGGACTAGCGGGCAACAATGAGCAGTTCTTC CATGLAGNNEQFF
TRBJ2-7 . 14 TRBD2 TRBV5-1 TGCGCCAGCACTAGCGGGGTGAACTCCTACGAGCAGTACTTC CASTSGVNSYEQYF
TRBJ2-7 . 14 TRBD1 TRBV11-1 TGTGCCAGCAGCGAAACGACAGGGTCCTACGAGCAGTACTTC CASSETTGSYEQYF
TRBJ1-3 . 12 . TRBV9 TGTGCCAGTGGCGGCTCTGGAAACACCATATATTTT CASGGSGNTIYF
TRBJ2-7 . 11 . TRBV11-2 TGTGCCAGCAGCCCAGGACCTGAGCAGTACTTC CASSPGPEQYF
TRBJ2-1 . 14 . TRBV13 TGTGCCAGCAGCCTGGGACTCTCGCGCGATGAGCAGTTCTTC CASSLGLSRDEQFF
TRBJ2-5 . 14 . TRBV13 TGTGCCAGCAAACCCCACGTGGGTGGGGAGACCCAGTACTTC CASKPHVGGETQYF
TRBJ2-3 once 15 . TRBV29-1 TGCAGCGCCATGCCCCGGGGACACAGCACAGATACGCAGTATTTT CSAMPRGHSTDTQYF
TRBJ2-1 . 13 TRBD2 TRBV7-9 TGTGCCAGCTTCCGGGGAGGGTGGGATGAGCAGTTCTTC CASFRGGWDEQFF
TRBJ2-5 . 18 . TRBV9 TGTGCCAGCAGCGTAGGGAGTGTTTCGGTCCCCACGGGCGAGACCCAGTACTTC CASSVGSVSVPTGETQYF
TRBJ2-1 . 15 . TRBV7-9 TGTGCCAGCAGAACGACCGGCAGCTCCTACAATGAGCAGTTCTTC CASRTTGSSYNEQFF
TRBJ2-2 . 13 . TRBV10-2 TGCGCCAGCAGTGAGACGAGTTACGGGGAGCTGTTTTTT CASSETSYGELFF
TRBJ2-3 . 14 TRBD1 TRBV2 TGTGCCAGTGGGACAGGTGGATACACAGATACGCAGTATTTT CASGTGGYTDTQYF
TRBJ2-2 once 14 . TRBV2 TGTGCCAGCAGTGAGGGCCCGAACACCGGGGAGCTGTTTTTT CASSEGPNTGELFF
TRBJ1-5 . 13 . TRBV2 TGTGCCAGCAGTGAATATTACAATCAGCCCCAGCATTTT CASSEYYNQPQHF
TRBJ2-3 . 16 TRBD2 TRBV2 TGTGCCAGCAGGCCTGAGGGCGGGAGCAGTCCAGATACGCAGTATTTT CASRPEGGSSPDTQYF
TRBJ1-2 . 12 TRBD1 TRBV7-9 TGTGCCAGCAGCGACAGGGGCGACGGCTACACCTTC CASSDRGDGYTF
TRBJ1-6 . 12 . TRBV21-1 TGTGCCAGCAGCAAAACAAATTCACCCCTCCACTTT CASSKTNSPLHF
TRBJ1-2 . 14 TRBD1 TRBV13 TGTGCCAGCAGCACAGGGGGATCTAACTATGGCTACACCTTC CASSTGGSNYGYTF
TRBJ2-1 once 11 . TRBV11-2 TGTGCCAGCAGCTTAGGTCCGAATACGTTCTTC CASSLGPNTFF
TRBJ1-4 once 15 TRBD1 TRBV15 TGTGCCACCAGCGATAGGCAGGGGGCGGATGAAAAACTGTTTTTT CATSDRQGADEKLFF
TRBJ2-1 . 12 . TRBV10-2 TGCGCCAGCAGTTTTACAGGGTTCGAGCAGTTCTTC CASSFTGFEQFF
TRBJ1-6 . 13 . TRBV7-3 TGTGCCAGCAGTTCCGGGATTAATTCACCCCTCCACTTT CASSSGINSPLHF
TRBJ2-5 . 15 TRBD1 TRBV7-9 TGTGCCAGCACCACCCCGGACAGGGGTGATGAGACCCAGTACTTC CASTTPDRGDETQYF
TRBJ2-3 . 11 . TRBV7-9 TGTGCCAGCAGCTTAGCGGATACGCAGTATTTT CASSLADTQYF
TRBJ1-3 . 15 TRBD1 TRBV5-1 TGCGCCAGCAGCCGCACAGGGGTTAGGGGAAACACCATATATTTT CASSRTGVRGNTIYF
TRBJ2-7 . 15 . TRBV9 TGTGCCAGCAGCGTAGGAGACTATCTACCCTACGAGCAGTACTTC CASSVGDYLPYEQYF
TRBJ2-2 . 13 TRBD1 TRBV13 TGTGCCAGCCGGGACAGGGGCTTAGAGGAGCTGTTTTTT CASRDRGLEELFF
TRBJ2-7 once 14 TRBD1 TRBV7-6 TGTGCCAGCAGCCTACAACAGGGGTCCTACGAGCAGTACTTC CASSLQQGSYEQYF
TRBJ2-3 . 15 TRBD2 TRBV5-1 TGCGCCAGCAGCTCCTTAGCGGGGGAAGCGGATACGCAGTATTTT CASSSLAGEADTQYF
TRBJ2-1 . 12 . TRBV30 TGTGCCTGGAGTTGGCCTTACAATGAGCAGTTCTTC CAWSWPYNEQFF
TRBJ2-7 . 11 . TRBV27 TGTGCCAGGGCCTCAGGGGACGAGCAGTACTTC CARASGDEQYF
TRBJ1-4 . 16 TRBD1 TRBV28 TGTGCCAGCAGTTCTTATAGACAGGGAAAGGATGAAAAACTGTTTTTT CASSSYRQGKDEKLFF
TRBJ2-2 . 13 . TRBV27 TGTGCCTCCGGCAGGGGAGGGACCGGGGAGCTGTTTTTT CASGRGGTGELFF
TRBJ2-1 . 15 TRBD2 TRBV7-9 TGTGCCAGCAGCTTATCGCTAGCGGCCTACAATGAGCAGTTCTTC CASSLSLAAYNEQFF
TRBJ2-7 . 15 . TRBV4-3 TGCGCCAGCAGCCAAGGACTAGAAGGTTTTCCCGAGCAGTACTTC CASSQGLEGFPEQYF
TRBJ2-7 . 13 . TRBV28 TGTGCCAGCAGTTTCGACACCTCCTACGAGCAGTACTTC CASSFDTSYEQYF
TRBJ2-1 . 14 . TRBV9 TGTGCCAGCAGCGTAGGCGCTAGCGACAATGAGCAGTTCTTC CASSVGASDNEQFF
TRBJ2-1 . 15 TRBD2 TRBV5-1 TGCGCCAGCAGCTTAGGCGGGGGACCCTACAATGAGCAGTTCTTC CASSLGGGPYNEQFF